This T cell receptor beta chain originates from a study of CD8+ T cells in alopecia areata. Study-wide background: Tofacitinib administration to treated patients was oral, at 5 to 10 mg twice daily. General observations from the study: Among the top 100, expanded CD8+ clones, as well as scalp clonality, were significantly decreased by tofacitinib. Resident alphabeta T-cell populations of normal skin are likewise subject to sequencing in scalp samples. In blood and scalp, many expanded lesional clones persisted during tofacitinib.

Following RNA extraction, reverse transcription yielded cDNA that acted as the sequencing template. Assay used: immunoSEQ multiplex PCR; TCRdb lists only in-frame clones, some missing. In the table there are hundreds of thousands of clones, roughly three fifths of which are singletons. The table lists this clone with a count of one. Its antigen remains unknown. The sample's treatment: oral pan-JAK inhibitor, 5-10 mg twice daily. The germline gives CDR1 SGHNT, CDR2 YENEEA. V was clipped by 4 bases and J by 2 bases; unmatched bases: 2. The CDR3 consists of 14 residues. The genes are TRBV11-3 and TRBJ2-7; TRBD1 matches 10 bases. The source material was CD4+ T cells sorted from blood, sampled at approximately week 42, from a patient treated with tofacitinib. The receptor was derived from a human donor with alopecia areata. The CDR3 reads CASSSTGGPYEQYF. CDR3 nucleotides: TGTGCCAGCAGCTCGACAGGGGGCCCCTACGAGCAGTACTTC.